Included here is one TCR beta chain sequence, with context. Antigen: not known. Trimming removed 6 bases from V and 2 bases from J, with 11 bases in between. The CDR3 sequence is 14 residues long. CDR1 is SNHLY and CDR2 is FYNNEI in the germline V gene. This sample is drawn from a study of vaccination and CD4 T cells after COVID-19. Sequence data for DNA of cultured CD4+ T cells were generated by the Oncomine TCR Beta short-read assay. MiXCR, applied by TCRdb to the PCR reads, yields one record per CDR3 protein. Among roughly 25,000 distinct CDR3 sequences, roughly 65% were seen once, and the ten largest hold approximately 21%. Study-wide results and limits: The study examined relatively few convalescent patients and included no early post-infection timepoints. The study found median SARS-CoV-2-reactive clonotypes rising from 21 to 38, not significantly.

The treatment was: roughly 11-day PBMC culture with coronavirus spike peptide pools or control peptides (ViraFEST assay). First, ViraFEST expanded antigen-specific T cells with peptide pools, and next it sequenced the TCRs. Sequencing used CD4+ T cells from blood, cultured in vitro, obtained after SARS-CoV-2 vaccination. This chain connects TRBV2 to TRBJ1-3; the D gene is possibly TRBD1 (6 bases). The clonotype comes from a human donor who received a COVID-19 vaccine. The CDR3 DNA reads TGTGCCAGCAGGGGGGCGGGTGCTGGAAACACCATATATTTT. It encodes CASRGAGAGNTIYF.